The 8 T cell receptor beta chains reported below all come from one sample, sequenced in a study of cytomegalovirus exposure and HLA in healthy donors. PCR primers comprised 60 Vbeta and 13 Jbeta primers. The data were produced by immunoSEQ multiplex PCR, yet TCRdb's version contains in-frame clones alone and is incomplete. The sample has 200,000 to 250,000 clones; about 85% are singletons. Sequences were obtained from PBMCs. These receptors originate from a woman aged 50 to 65 in good health and CMV-seropositive.

The chain is built from TRBV5-1 and TRBJ2-3; 16 bases map to TRBD2. Germline CDR1 reads SGHRS; CDR2 reads YFSETQ. The CDR3 is 18 amino acids. Germline trimming cut 3 bases from V and 2 bases from J; bases unmatched to any gene: 6. The CDR3 spells CASSSGLAGGPTTDTQYF. The CDR3 coding sequence is TGCGCCAGCAGCTCGGGACTAGCGGGGGGGCCAACCACAGATACGCAGTATTTT.

The chain is built from TRBV12-5 and TRBJ2-2, with a tentative D call TRBD1 (5 bases). The CDR3 is 14 residues long. Germline loops: CDR1 LGHNT, CDR2 FRNRAP. The V end was cut by 4 bases, the J end by 6 bases, with 12 bases between. Here the CDR3 DNA reads TGTGCTAGTGGTTATGTCTCCAGGGCCGGGGAGCTGTTTTTT. Its protein is CASGYVSRAGELFF.

This clone was picked up many times. The rearrangement uses TRBV5-4 and TRBJ1-1; possibly TRBD1 for D (6 bases). CDR1 and CDR2 (germline): SGHNT, YYREEE (reference sequence). Between the trimmed V and J ends, which lost 1 base and 3 bases, there was a span of 10 bases. The length of the CDR3 is 14 residues. In DNA form, the CDR3 reads TGTGCCAGCAGCTTGACAGGGAAGCACACTGAAGCTTTCTTT. It encodes CASSLTGKHTEAFF.

The chain employs TRBV5-1 and TRBJ2-3; unclear D gene. Germline lookup yields CDR1 SGHRS and CDR2 YFSETQ. The CDR3 runs 15 residues. Trimming removed 7 bases at V and 3 bases at J, with 18 bases between. DNA for the CDR3: TGCGCCAGCCGCCCCGAGGTTGGTACGACAGATACGCAGTATTTT. Protein sequence: CASRPEVGTTDTQYF.

The chain recombines TRBV5-1 with TRBJ1-1, with 8 nucleotides matching TRBD1. The CDR3 runs 16 residues. With 1 base clipped from V and 0 bases from J, the junction kept 5 bases outside the gene matches. The germline CDR1 and CDR2 sequences are SGHRS and YFSETQ. The CDR3 here is CASSLQGAQLNTEAFF. CDR3 coding DNA: TGCGCCAGCAGCTTGCAGGGGGCCCAATTGAACACTGAAGCTTTCTTT.

This chain uses TRBV19 with TRBJ2-5; 9 bases align to TRBD2. Per the germline V gene, CDR1 is LNHDA and CDR2 is SQIVND (reference sequence). The CDR3 has 15 residues. V lost 3 bases and J lost 0; bases outside the gene matches: 2. CDR3 DNA sequence: TGTGCCAGTAGTATCCTAGCGGGGTACCAAGAGACCCAGTACTTC. Translated: CASSILAGYQETQYF. Combining the CDR3 with reference TRBV19 and TRBJ2-5 gives the whole variable domain DGGITQSPKYLFRKEGQNVTLSCEQNLNHDAMYWYRQDPGQGLRLIYYSQIVNDFQKGDIAEGYSVSREKKESFPLTVTSAQKNPTAFYLCASSILAGYQETQYFGPGTRLLVL.

The rearrangement links TRBV7-3 to TRBJ2-1; TRBD1 might be the D (6 bases). Germline V gene lookup returns CDR1 SGHTA and CDR2 FQGTGA. The CDR3 consists of 14 residues. V lost 2 bases and J 3 bases, leaving 8 bases between the germline ends. CDR3 protein: CASSLGQNYNEQFF. Written as DNA, the CDR3 is TGTGCCAGCAGCTTAGGACAGAACTACAATGAGCAGTTCTTC.

This chain joins TRBV7-3 and TRBJ1-2; TRBD1 might be the D (5 bases). V was pared by 1 base and J by 3 bases, with 21 bases between. The V gene's germline CDR1 is SGHTA and CDR2 FQGTGA. This CDR3 comprises 18 residues. The CDR3 DNA reads as TGTGCCAGCAGCTTAATTGGGGGGGGAGGGAACTCATACTATGGCTACACCTTC. It yields the protein CASSLIGGGGNSYYGYTF. Drawing the rest from reference TRBV7-3 and TRBJ1-2, the complete variable domain is GAGVSQTPSNKVTEKGKYVELRCDPISGHTALYWYRQSLGQGPEFLIYFQGTGAADDSGLPNDRFFAVRPEGSVSTLKIQRTERGDSAVYLCASSLIGGGGNSYYGYTFGSGTRLTVV.